The T cell receptor (beta chain) under discussion was sequenced for a study of blood T cell repertoires in COVID-19. The overall study: T cells, B-cell-depleted T cells, or PBMCs provided the cDNA or gDNA that served as material.

As processed by the authors: Reference gene primers were amplified, and this amplification served to estimate nucleated cell counts. Profiling relied on immunoSEQ multiplex PCR, and the TCRdb table lists in-frame clones only, not all of them. V and J calls and clone size are those listed in that table; D and trimming were worked out from the DNA. Of 360,000 or so clones in the sample, roughly 80% were seen once. Germline lookup yields CDR1 SQVTM and CDR2 ANQGSEA. This CDR3 comprises 13 residues. V lost 1 base and J lost 6, with 10 bases in between. Recruitment covered about two dozen US areas and drew participants whose ages spanned roughly 18 to 90 years. Assignments of participants to cohorts depended upon their own reported clinical history.

Sample: PBMCs or T cells enriched from blood (not recorded which). The chain uses TRBV29-1 and TRBJ2-1; D gene ambiguous. The clonotype originates from a woman in her 50s who had recovered from COVID-19. CDR3 sequence reads: CSVEASAVNEQFF. The CDR3 DNA is TGCAGCGTTGAAGCCAGCGCAGTCAATGAGCAGTTCTTC.